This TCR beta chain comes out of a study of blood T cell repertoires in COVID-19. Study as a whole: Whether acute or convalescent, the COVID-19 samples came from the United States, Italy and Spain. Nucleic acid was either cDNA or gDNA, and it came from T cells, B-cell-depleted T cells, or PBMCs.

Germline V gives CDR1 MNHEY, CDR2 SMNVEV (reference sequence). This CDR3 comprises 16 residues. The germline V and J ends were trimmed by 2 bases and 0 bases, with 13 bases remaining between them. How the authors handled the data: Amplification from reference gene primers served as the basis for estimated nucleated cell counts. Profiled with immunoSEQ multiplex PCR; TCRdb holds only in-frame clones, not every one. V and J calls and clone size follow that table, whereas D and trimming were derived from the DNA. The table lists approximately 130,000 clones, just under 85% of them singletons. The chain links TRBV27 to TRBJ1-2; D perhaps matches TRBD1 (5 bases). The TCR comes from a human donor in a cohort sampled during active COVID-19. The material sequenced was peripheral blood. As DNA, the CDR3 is TGTGCCAGCAGTTTAAAGGGGCAGGCCCCTAACTATGGCTACACCTTC. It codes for CASSLKGQAPNYGYTF.